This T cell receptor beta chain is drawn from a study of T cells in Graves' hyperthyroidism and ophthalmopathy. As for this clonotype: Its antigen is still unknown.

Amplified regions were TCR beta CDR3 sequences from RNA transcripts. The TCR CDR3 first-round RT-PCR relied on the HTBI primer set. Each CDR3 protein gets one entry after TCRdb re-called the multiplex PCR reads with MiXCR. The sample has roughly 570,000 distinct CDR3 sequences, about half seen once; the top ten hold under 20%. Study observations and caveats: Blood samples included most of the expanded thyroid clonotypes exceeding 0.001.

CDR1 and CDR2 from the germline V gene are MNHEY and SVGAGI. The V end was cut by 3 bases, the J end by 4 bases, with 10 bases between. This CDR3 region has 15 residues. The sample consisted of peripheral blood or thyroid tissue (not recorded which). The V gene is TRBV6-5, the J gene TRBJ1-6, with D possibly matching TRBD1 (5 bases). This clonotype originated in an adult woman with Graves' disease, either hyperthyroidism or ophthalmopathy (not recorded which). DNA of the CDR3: TGTGCCAGCAGTTATACGCCAGGGTATAATTCACCCCTCCACTTT. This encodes CASSYTPGYNSPLHF.